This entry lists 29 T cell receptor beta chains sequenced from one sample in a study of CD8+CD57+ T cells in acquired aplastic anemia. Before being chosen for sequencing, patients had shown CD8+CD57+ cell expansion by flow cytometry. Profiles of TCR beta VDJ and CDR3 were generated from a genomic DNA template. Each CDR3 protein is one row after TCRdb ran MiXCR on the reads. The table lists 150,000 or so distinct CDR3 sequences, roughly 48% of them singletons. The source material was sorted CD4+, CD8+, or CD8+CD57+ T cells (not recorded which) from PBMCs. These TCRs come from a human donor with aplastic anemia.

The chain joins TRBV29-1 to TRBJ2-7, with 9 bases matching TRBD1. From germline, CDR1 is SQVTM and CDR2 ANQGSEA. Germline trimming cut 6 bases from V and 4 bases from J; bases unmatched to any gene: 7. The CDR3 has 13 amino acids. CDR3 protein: CSVTGQGPYEQYF. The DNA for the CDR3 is TGCAGCGTGACGGGACAGGGTCCTTACGAGCAGTACTTC.

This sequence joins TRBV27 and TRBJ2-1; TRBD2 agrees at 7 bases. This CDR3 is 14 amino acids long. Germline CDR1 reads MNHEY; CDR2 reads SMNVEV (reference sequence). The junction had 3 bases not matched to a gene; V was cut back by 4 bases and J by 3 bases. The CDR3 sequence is CASSSGRIYNEQFF. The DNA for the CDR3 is TGTGCCAGCAGTTCCGGGAGGATCTACAATGAGCAGTTCTTC.

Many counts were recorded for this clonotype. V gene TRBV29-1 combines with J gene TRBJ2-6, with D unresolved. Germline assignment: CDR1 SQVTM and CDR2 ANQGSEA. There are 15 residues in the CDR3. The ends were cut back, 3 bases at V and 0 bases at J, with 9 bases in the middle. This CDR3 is CSVDQDLSGANVLTF. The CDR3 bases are TGCAGCGTTGACCAGGACCTCTCTGGGGCCAACGTCCTGACTTTC.

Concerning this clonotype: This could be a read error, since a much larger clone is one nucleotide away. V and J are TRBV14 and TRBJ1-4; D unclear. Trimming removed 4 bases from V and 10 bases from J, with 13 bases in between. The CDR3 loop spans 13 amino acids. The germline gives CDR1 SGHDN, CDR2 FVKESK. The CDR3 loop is CASSPGWAGKLFF. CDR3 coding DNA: TGTGCCAGCAGCCCAGGCTGGGCCGGAAAACTGTTTTTT.

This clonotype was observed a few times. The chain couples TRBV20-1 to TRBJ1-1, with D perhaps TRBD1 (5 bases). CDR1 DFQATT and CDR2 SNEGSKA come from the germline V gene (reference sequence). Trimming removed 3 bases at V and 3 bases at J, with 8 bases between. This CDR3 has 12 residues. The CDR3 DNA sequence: TGCAGTGCTAGTCAGGGAGACACTGAAGCTTTCTTT. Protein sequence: CSASQGDTEAFF.

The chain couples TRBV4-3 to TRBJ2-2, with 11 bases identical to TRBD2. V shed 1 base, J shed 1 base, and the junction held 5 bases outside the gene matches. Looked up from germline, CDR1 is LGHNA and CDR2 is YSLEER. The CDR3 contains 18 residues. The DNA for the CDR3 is TGCGCCAGCAGCCAAGCCGGGACTAGCGGCCAGAACACCGGGGAGCTGTTTTTT. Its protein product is CASSQAGTSGQNTGELFF.

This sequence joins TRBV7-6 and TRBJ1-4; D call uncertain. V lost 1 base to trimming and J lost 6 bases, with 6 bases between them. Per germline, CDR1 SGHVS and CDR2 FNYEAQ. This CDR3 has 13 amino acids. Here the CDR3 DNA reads TGTGCCAGCAGCTTAGAAGCTGATGAAAAACTGTTTTTT. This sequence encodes CASSLEADEKLFF.

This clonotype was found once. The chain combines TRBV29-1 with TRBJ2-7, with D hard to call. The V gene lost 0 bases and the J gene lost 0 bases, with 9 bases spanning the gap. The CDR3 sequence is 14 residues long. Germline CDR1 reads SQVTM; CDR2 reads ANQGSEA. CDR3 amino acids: CSVEDRASSYEQYF. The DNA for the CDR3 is TGCAGCGTTGAAGATCGGGCTAGCTCCTACGAGCAGTACTTC.

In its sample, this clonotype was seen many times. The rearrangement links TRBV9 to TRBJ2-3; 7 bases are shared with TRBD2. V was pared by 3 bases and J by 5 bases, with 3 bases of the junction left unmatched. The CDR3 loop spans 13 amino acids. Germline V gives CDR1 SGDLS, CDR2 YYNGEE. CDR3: CASSGSGGDTQYF. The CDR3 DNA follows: TGTGCCAGCAGCGGCTCGGGGGGAGATACGCAGTATTTT.

The CDR3 loop reads CSVGDSQETQYF. DNA of the CDR3: TGCAGCGTTGGGGACAGCCAAGAGACCCAGTACTTC. The chain has TRBV29-1 and TRBJ2-5; TRBD1 matches at 7 bases. CDR1 SQVTM and CDR2 ANQGSEA come from the germline V gene. After removal of 4 bases from V and 1 base from J, the junction contained 0 bases not matched to a gene. The CDR3 is 12 amino acids.

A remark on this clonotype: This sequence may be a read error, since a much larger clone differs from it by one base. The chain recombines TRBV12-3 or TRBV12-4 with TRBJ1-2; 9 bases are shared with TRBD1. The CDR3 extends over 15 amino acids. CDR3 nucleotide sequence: TGTGCCAGCAGTCCAGCACAGGGGGCTCACTATGGCCACACCTTC. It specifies CASSPAQGAHYGHTF.

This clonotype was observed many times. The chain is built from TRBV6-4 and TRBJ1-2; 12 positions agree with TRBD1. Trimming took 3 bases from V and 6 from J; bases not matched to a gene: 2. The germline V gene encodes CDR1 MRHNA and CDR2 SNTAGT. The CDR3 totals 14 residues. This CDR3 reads CASSDGTGGDGYTF. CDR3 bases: TGTGCCAGCAGTGATGGGACAGGGGGCGATGGCTACACCTTC.

CDR3 sequence: CASSMRAGELFF. The CDR3 nucleotides are TGTGCCAGTAGTATGCGTGCCGGGGAGCTGTTTTTT. The genes are TRBV19 and TRBJ2-2; D is unclear. Germline CDR1 and CDR2: LNHDA and SQIVND (reference sequence). This CDR3 is built from 12 residues. Trimming left V 3 bases short and J 6 bases short, with 5 bases between. Looking up the rest from reference TRBV19 and TRBJ2-2 gives the full variable domain: DGGITQSPKYLFRKEGQNVTLSCEQNLNHDAMYWYRQDPGQGLRLIYYSQIVNDFQKGDIAEGYSVSREKKESFPLTVTSAQKNPTAFYLCASSMRAGELFFGEGSRLTVL.

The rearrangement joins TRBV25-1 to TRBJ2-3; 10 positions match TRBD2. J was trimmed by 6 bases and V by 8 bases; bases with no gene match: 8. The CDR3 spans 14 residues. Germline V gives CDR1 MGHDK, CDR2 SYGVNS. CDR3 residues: CASALAGAGDTQYF. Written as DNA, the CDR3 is TGTGCCAGCGCGCTAGCGGGAGCGGGTGATACGCAGTATTTT. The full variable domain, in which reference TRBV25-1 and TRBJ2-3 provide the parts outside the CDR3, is EADIYQTPRYLVIGTGKKITLECSQTMGHDKMYWYQQDPGMELHLIHYSYGVNSTEKGDLSSESTVSRIRTEHFPLTLESARPSHTSQYLCASALAGAGDTQYFGPGTRLTVL.

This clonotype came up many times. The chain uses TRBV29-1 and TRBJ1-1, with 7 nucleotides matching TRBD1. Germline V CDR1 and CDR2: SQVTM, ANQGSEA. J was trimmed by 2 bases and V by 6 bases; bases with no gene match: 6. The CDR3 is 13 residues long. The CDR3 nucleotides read TGCAGCGTGATGACAGGGTTCAACACTGAAGCTTTCTTT. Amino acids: CSVMTGFNTEAFF.

CDR3 loop: CASSVFDGYTF. DNA of the CDR3: TGTGCCAGCAGTGTATTCGATGGCTACACCTTC. The chain has TRBV2 and TRBJ1-2; no firm D call. The CDR3 is 11 amino acids. In germline, CDR1 is SNHLY, CDR2 FYNNEI. The V gene lost 4 bases and the J gene lost 6 bases, with 6 bases spanning the gap. Using reference TRBV2 and TRBJ1-2 for the parts outside the CDR3, the full variable domain is EPEVTQTPSHQVTQMGQEVILRCVPISNHLYFYWYRQILGQKVEFLVSFYNNEISEKSEIFDDQFSVERPDGSNFTLKIRSTKLEDSAMYFCASSVFDGYTFGSGTRLTVV.

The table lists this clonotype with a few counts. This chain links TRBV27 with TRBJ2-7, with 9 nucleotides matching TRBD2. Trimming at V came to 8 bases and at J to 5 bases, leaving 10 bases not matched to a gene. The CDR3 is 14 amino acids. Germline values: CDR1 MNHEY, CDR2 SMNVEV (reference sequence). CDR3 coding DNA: TGTGCCAGCCATCTAGCGGGAACGGAGAACGAGCAGTACTTC. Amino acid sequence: CASHLAGTENEQYF.

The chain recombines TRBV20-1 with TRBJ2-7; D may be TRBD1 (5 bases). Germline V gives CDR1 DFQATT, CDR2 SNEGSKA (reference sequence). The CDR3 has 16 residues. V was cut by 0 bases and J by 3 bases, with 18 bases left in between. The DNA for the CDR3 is TGCAGTGCTAGAGATTTGGGGCTGGTTTCCAGCTACGAGCAGTACTTC. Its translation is CSARDLGLVSSYEQYF.

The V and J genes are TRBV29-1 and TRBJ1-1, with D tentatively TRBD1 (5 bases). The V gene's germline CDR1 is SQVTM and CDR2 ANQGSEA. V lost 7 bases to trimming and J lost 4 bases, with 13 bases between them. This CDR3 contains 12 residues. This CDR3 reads CSGRGYSTEAFF. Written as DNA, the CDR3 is TGCAGCGGACGGGGGTATAGCACTGAAGCTTTCTTT.

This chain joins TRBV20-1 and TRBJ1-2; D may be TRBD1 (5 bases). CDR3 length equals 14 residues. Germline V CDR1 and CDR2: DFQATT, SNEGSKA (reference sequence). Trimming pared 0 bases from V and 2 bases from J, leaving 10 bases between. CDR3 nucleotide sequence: TGCAGTGCTAGAGAGATGCGGGACAACTATGGCTACACCTTC. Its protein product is CSAREMRDNYGYTF.

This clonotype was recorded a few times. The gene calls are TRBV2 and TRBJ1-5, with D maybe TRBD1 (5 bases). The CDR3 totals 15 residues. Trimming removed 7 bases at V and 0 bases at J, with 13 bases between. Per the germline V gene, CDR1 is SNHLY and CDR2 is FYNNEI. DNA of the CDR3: TGTGCCAGCACCCTCAGGGAGTATAGCAATCAGCCCCAGCATTTT. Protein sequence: CASTLREYSNQPQHF.

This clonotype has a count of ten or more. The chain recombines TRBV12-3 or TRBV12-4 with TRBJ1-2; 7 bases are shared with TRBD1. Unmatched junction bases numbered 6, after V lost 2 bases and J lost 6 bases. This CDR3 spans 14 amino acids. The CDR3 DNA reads TGTGCCAGCAGTTTACGAGACAGGGCGGATGGCTACACCTTC. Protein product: CASSLRDRADGYTF.

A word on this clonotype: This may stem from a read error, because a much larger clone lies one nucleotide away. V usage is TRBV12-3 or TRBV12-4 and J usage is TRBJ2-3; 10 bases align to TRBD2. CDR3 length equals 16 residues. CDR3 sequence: CASSFASGGETETQYF. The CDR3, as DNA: TGTGCCAGCAGTTTTGCGAGCGGGGGGGAAACAGAGACGCAGTATTTT.

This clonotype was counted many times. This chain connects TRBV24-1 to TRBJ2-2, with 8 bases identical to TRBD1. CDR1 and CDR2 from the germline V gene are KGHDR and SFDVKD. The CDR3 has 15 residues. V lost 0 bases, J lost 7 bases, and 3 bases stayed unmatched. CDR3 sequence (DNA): TGTGCCACCAGTGATTTGGGACAGGGAAACGGGGAGCTGTTTTTT. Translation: CATSDLGQGNGELFF.

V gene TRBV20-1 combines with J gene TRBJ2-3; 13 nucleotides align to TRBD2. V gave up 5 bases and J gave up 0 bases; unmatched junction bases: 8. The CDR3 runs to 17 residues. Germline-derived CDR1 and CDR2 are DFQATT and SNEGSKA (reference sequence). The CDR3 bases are TGCAGTGCTCTATCCGGGACTAGCGGGATCAGCACAGATACGCAGTATTTT. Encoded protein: CSALSGTSGISTDTQYF.

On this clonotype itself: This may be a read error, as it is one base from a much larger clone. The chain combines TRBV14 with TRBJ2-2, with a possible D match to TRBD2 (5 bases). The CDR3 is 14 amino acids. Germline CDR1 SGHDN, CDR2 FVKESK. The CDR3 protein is CASSGGRNTGELCF. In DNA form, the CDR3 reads TGTGCCAGCAGCGGAGGACGGAACACCGGGGAGCTGTGTTTT.

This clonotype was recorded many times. The CDR3 sequence is CSAIGLGLYEQYF. CDR3 DNA: TGCAGTGCCATAGGATTGGGCCTCTACGAGCAGTACTTC. V and J are TRBV20-1 and TRBJ2-7; D remains unclear. Per the germline V gene, CDR1 is DFQATT and CDR2 is SNEGSKA (reference sequence). The CDR3 runs 13 residues. Trimming left V 6 bases short and J 3 bases short, with 15 bases between.

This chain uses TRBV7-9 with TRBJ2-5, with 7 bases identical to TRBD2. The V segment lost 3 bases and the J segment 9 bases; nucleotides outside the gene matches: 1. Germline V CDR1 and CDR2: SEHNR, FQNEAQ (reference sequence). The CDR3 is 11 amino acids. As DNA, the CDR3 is TGTGCCAGCAGCTTGGGAGGGTCCCAGTACTTC. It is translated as CASSLGGSQYF.

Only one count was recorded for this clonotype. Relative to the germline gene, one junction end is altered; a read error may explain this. CDR3 sequence (DNA): TGTGCCAGCTCCTCCGGGGCCGACGTCCTGACTTTC. Amino acid sequence: CASSSGADVLTF. The chain joins TRBV7-3 to TRBJ2-6, with D tentatively TRBD1 or TRBD2 (5 bases each). Germline V gene sequence: CDR1 SGHTA, CDR2 FQGTGA. The CDR3 runs to 12 residues.